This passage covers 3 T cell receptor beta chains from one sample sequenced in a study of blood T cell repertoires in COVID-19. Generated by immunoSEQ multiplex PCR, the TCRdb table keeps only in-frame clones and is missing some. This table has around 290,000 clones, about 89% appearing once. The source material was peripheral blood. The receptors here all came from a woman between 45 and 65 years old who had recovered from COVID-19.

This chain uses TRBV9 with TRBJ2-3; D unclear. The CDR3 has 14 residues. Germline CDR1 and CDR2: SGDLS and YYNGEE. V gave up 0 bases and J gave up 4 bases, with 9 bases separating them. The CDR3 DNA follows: TGTGCCAGCAGCGTAGCGCCTAGTGCAGATACGCAGTATTTT. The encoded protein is CASSVAPSADTQYF.

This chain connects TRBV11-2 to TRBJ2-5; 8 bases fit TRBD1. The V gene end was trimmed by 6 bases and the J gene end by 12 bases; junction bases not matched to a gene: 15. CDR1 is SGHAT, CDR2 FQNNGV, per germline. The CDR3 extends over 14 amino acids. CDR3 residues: CASSPISVPGQEYF. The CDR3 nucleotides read TGTGCCAGCAGTCCCATATCCGTTCCGGGACAGGAGTACTTC.

The CDR3 loop reads CASSPFGSYGYTF. The CDR3 coding sequence is TGTGCCAGCAGCCCCTTTGGCTCTTATGGCTACACCTTC. V and J are TRBV7-2 and TRBJ1-2; D gene unclear. V lost 5 bases and J lost 5, with 12 bases in between. Per germline, CDR1 SGHTA and CDR2 FQGNSA. The CDR3 consists of 13 residues.